Shown below are 9 T cell receptor beta chains from a single sample sequenced in a study of T cell responses to AZD1222 COVID-19 vaccine. Generated by immunoSEQ multiplex PCR, the TCRdb table keeps only in-frame clones and is missing some. The sample carries over 85,000 clones, almost 85% recorded once. The input for sequencing was peripheral blood, taken on day 0 of AZD1222 vaccination. The receptors were gathered from an adult in good health.

In this sample, this clone turned up once. The chain uses TRBV6-1 and TRBJ2-2; D is unresolved. The CDR3 runs 14 residues. Trimming pared 3 bases from V and 8 bases from J, leaving 13 bases between. Germline CDR1 is MNHNS and CDR2 is SASEGT. The CDR3 region has the DNA TGTGCCAGCAGTGAGCGGAGCATGGGAGGGGAGCTGTTTTTT. This gives the protein CASSERSMGGELFF.

The V and J genes are TRBV6-5 and TRBJ1-1, with TRBD1 identical over 9 bases. Germline V lookup: CDR1 MNHEY, CDR2 SVGAGI. The CDR3 loop spans 15 amino acids. With V trimmed by 6 bases and J by 2 bases, 7 bases remained unmatched. The CDR3 protein is CASSWTGVINTEAFF. CDR3 nucleotide sequence: TGTGCCAGCAGCTGGACAGGGGTCATCAACACTGAAGCTTTCTTT.

The chain carries TRBV24-1 and TRBJ1-1; possibly TRBD1 for D (6 bases). The CDR3 sequence is 15 residues long. Trimming took 5 bases from V and 3 from J, leaving 15 bases between them. CDR1 and CDR2 (germline): KGHDR, SFDVKD. The CDR3 sequence is CATSAADRSHTEAFF. The DNA for the CDR3 is TGTGCCACCAGTGCCGCAGACAGGAGCCACACTGAAGCTTTCTTT.

V usage is TRBV7-8 and J usage is TRBJ1-1; 7 bases fit TRBD1. V trimming: 5 bases; J trimming: 6 bases; junction bases outside the gene matches: 12. CDR1 SGHVS and CDR2 FQNEAQ come from the germline V gene. The CDR3 has 15 amino acids. CDR3 residues: CASSPRPGQVAEAFF. The CDR3 bases are TGTGCCAGCAGCCCCCGCCCAGGACAGGTCGCTGAAGCTTTCTTT.

V is TRBV5-1 and J is TRBJ2-1; D remains unclear. This CDR3 comprises 15 residues. Germline V CDR1 and CDR2: SGHRS, YFSETQ. V was shortened by 6 bases and J by 7 bases, with 20 bases between the two germline ends. In DNA form, the CDR3 reads TGCGCCAGCACACAAACCGGGTCCCTAAAAAATGAGCAGTTCTTC. Protein product: CASTQTGSLKNEQFF.

V and J are TRBV9 and TRBJ2-3; no clear D. This CDR3 contains 15 residues. Germline-derived CDR1 and CDR2 are SGDLS and YYNGEE. Trimming took off 0 bases at V and 4 bases at J, with 12 bases between the two ends. The CDR3 DNA reads TGTGCCAGCAGCGTAGGCGGTTCCACGGCAGATACGCAGTATTTT. This sequence encodes CASSVGGSTADTQYF.

This chain links TRBV30 with TRBJ1-6; TRBD1 matches at 8 bases. V dropped 1 base and J dropped 6; count of bases not matched to a gene: 11. The CDR3 consists of 17 residues. Germline V gene data show CDR1 as GTSNPN and CDR2 as SVGIG (reference sequence). The CDR3 nucleotides read TGTGCCTGGAGTGCTCAGGACAGGGTCATTGGTAATTCACCCCTCCACTTT. Translated: CAWSAQDRVIGNSPLHF.

The V and J genes are TRBV7-8 and TRBJ1-2; D ambiguous. CDR1 and CDR2 (germline): SGHVS, FQNEAQ. The length of the CDR3 is 12 residues. V was shortened by 5 bases and J by 7 bases, with 11 bases between the two germline ends. CDR3 DNA sequence: TGTGCCAGCAGCGTAGGATTCGGTGGCTACACCTTC. Protein: CASSVGFGGYTF.

This rearrangement joins TRBV4-2 to TRBJ2-5; D call uncertain. Germline lookup yields CDR1 LGHNA and CDR2 YNFKEQ. Trimming cost V 0 bases and J 5 bases, with 13 bases left between them. The CDR3 has 15 amino acids. CDR3: CASSQDLTSRETQYF. DNA for the CDR3: TGTGCCAGCAGCCAAGATCTTACCTCGAGGGAGACCCAGTACTTC.